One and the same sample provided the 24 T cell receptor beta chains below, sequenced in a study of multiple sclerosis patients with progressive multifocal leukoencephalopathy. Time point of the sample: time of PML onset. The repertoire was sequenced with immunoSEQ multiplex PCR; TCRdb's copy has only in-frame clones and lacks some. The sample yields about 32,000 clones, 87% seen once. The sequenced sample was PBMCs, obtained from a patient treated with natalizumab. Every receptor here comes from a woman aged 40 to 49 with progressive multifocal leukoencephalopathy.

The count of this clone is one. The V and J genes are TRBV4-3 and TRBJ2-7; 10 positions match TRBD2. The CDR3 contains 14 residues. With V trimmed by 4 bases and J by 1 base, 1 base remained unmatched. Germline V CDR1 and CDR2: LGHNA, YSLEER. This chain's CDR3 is CASSRTSGSYEQYF. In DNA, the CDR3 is TGCGCCAGCAGCCGGACTAGCGGATCCTACGAGCAGTACTTC.

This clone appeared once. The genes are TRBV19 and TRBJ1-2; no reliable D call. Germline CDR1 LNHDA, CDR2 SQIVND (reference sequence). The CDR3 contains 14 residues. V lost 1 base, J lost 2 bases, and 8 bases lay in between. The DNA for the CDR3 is TGTGCCAGTAGTATAGGTGCAGTCAACTATGGCTACACCTTC. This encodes CASSIGAVNYGYTF.

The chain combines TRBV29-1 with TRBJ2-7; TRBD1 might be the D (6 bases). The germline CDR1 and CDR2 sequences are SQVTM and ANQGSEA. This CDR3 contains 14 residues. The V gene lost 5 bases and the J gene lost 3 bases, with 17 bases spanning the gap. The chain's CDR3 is CSVRTGQGRYEQYF. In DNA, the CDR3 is TGCAGCGTTCGGACGGGGCAGGGGCGCTACGAGCAGTACTTC.

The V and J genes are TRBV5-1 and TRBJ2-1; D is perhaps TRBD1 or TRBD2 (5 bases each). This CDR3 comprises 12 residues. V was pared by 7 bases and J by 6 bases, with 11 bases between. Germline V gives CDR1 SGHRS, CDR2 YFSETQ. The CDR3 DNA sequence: TGCGCCAGCTCCGGGACCGGCAATGAGCAGTTCTTC. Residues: CASSGTGNEQFF.

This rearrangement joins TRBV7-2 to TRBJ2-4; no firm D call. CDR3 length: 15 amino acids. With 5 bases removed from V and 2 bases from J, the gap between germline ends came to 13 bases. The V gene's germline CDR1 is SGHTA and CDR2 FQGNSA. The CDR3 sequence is CASSPRPDPKNIQYF. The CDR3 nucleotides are TGTGCCAGCAGCCCCCGCCCGGACCCCAAAAACATTCAGTACTTC.

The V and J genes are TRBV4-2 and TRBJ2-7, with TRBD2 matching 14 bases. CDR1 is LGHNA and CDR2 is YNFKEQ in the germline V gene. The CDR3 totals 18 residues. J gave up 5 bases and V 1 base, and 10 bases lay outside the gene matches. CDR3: CASSQVGTSGGLLDEQYF. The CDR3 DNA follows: TGTGCCAGCAGCCAAGTAGGGACTAGCGGGGGCCTCCTGGACGAGCAGTACTTC.

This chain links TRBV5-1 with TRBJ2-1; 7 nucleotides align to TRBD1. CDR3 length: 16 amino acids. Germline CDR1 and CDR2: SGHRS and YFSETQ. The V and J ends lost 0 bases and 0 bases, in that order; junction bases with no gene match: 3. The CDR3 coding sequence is TGCGCCAGCAGCTTGGTACAGGGGCCCTCCTACAATGAGCAGTTCTTC. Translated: CASSLVQGPSYNEQFF.

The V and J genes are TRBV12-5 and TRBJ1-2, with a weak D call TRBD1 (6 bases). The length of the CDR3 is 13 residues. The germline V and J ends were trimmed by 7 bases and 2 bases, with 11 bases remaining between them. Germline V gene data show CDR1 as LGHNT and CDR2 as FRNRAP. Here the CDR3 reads CASAMDRNYGYTF. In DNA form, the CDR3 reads TGTGCTAGTGCCATGGACAGAAACTATGGCTACACCTTC.

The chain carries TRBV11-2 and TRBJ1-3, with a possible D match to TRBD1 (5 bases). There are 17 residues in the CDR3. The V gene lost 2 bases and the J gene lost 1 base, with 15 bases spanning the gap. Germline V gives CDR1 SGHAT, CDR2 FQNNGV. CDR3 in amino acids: CASSLFGAPQSGNTIYF. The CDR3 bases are TGTGCCAGCAGCTTATTTGGGGCTCCACAATCTGGAAACACCATATATTTT.

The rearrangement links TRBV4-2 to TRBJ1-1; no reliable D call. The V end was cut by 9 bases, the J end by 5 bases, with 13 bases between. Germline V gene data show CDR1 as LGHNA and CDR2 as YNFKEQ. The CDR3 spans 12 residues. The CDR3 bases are TGTGCCAGTCAGGACCCTCTGACTGAAGCTTTCTTT. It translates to CASQDPLTEAFF.

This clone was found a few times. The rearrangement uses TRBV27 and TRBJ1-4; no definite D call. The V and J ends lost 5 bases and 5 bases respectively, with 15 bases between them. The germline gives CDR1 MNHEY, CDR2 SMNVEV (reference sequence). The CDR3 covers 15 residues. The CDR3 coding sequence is TGTGCCAGCAGTATCCTCCGGGAGAGGAATGAAAAACTGTTTTTT. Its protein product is CASSILRERNEKLFF.

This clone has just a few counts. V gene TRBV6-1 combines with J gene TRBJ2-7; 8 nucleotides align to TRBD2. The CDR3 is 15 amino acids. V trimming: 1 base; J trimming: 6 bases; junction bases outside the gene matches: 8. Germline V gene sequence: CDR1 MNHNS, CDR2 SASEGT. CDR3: CASSEGTSRGGEQYF. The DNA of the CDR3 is TGTGCCAGCAGTGAAGGGACTAGCAGGGGCGGCGAGCAGTACTTC.

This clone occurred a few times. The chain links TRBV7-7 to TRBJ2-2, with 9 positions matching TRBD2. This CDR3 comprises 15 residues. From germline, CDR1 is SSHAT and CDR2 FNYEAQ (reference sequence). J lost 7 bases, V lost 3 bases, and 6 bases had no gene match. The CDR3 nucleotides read TGTGCCAGCAGCTTGGAGCGGGGGGCCCTCGGGGAGCTGTTTTTT. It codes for CASSLERGALGELFF.

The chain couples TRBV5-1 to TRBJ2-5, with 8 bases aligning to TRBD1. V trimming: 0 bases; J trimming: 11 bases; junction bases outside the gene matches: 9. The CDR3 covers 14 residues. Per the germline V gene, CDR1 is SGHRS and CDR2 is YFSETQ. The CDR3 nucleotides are TGCGCCAGCAGCTTGGGGCAGGGGGCGAGAGAGCAGTACTTC. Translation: CASSLGQGAREQYF.

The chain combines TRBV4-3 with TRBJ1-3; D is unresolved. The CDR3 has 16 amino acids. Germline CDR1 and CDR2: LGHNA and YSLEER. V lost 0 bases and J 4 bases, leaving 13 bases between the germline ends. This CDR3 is CASSQEDFSGGNTIYF. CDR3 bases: TGCGCCAGCAGCCAAGAGGACTTCTCGGGGGGAAACACCATATATTTT.

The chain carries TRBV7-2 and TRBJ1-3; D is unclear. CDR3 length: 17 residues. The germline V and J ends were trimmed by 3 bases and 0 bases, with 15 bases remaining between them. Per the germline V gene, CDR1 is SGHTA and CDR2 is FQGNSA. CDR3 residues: CASSLNIQPSSGNTIYF. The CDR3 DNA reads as TGTGCCAGCAGCTTGAATATACAGCCTAGCTCTGGAAACACCATATATTTT.

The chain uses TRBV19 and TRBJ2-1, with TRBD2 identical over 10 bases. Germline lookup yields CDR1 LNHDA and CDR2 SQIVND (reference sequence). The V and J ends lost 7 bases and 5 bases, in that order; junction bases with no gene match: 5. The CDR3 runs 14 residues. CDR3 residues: CASKGTSVDNEQFF. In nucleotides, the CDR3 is TGTGCCAGTAAGGGGACTAGCGTAGACAATGAGCAGTTCTTC.

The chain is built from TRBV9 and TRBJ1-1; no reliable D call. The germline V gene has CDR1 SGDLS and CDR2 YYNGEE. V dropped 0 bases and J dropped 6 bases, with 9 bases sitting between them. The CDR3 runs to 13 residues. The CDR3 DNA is TGTGCCAGCAGCGTAGAGGCAGAACCTGAAGCTTTCTTT. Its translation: CASSVEAEPEAFF.

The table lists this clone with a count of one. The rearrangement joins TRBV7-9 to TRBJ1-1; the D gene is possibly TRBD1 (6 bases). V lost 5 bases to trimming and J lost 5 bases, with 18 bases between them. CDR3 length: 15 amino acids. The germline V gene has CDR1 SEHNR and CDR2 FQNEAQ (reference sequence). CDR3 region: CASSPWDTDWTEAFF. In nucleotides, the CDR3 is TGTGCCAGCAGCCCCTGGGACACGGATTGGACTGAAGCTTTCTTT.

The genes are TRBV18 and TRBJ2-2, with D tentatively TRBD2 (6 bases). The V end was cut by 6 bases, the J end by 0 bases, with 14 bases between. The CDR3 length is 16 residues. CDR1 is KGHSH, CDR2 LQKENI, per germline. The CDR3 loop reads CASSPLGGANTGELFF. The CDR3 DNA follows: TGTGCCAGCTCCCCTTTAGGAGGGGCGAACACCGGGGAGCTGTTTTTT.

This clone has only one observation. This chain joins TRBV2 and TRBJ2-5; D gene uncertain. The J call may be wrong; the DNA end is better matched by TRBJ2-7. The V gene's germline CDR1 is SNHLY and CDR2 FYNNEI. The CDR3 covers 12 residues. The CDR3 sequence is CASRDARDEQYF. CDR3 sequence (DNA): TGTGCCAGCAGGGACGCTAGAGACGAGCAGTACTTC.

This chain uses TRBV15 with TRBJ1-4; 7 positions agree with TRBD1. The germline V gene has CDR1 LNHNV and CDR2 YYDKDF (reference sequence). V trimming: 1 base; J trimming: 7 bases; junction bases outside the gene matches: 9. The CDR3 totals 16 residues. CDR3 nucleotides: TGTGCCACCAGCAGAGTATCTACAGGGGCCACTGAAAAACTGTTTTTT. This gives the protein CATSRVSTGATEKLFF.

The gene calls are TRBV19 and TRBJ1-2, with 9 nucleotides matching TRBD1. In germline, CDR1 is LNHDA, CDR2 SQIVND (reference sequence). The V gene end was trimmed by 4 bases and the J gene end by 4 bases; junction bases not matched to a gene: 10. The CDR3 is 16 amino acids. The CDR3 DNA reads TGTGCCAGTAGTACACCAACGGGACAGGGCATCTATGGCTACACCTTC. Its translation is CASSTPTGQGIYGYTF.

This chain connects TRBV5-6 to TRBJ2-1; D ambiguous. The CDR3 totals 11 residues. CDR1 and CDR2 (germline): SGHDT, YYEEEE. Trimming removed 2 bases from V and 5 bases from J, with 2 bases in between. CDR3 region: CASSFDNEQFF. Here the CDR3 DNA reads TGTGCCAGCAGCTTCGACAATGAGCAGTTCTTC.